Shown below are 15 T cell receptor beta chains from a single sample sequenced in a study of OX40 agonist ivuxolimab in advanced cancers. Profiled with immunoSEQ multiplex PCR; TCRdb holds only in-frame clones, not every one. The sample yields roughly 49,000 clones, about 83% seen once. The sequencing used CD4+ or CD8+ T cells sorted from blood, collected in a trial of the OX40 agonist ivuxolimab. All receptors derive from an adult with an advanced solid tumor such as melanoma, head and neck, liver or kidney cancer.

The chain employs TRBV10-3 and TRBJ1-4, with D possibly matching TRBD1 (5 bases). CDR3 length equals 15 residues. Germline CDR1 ENHRY, CDR2 SYGVKD. V was trimmed by 3 bases and J by 5 bases, leaving 13 bases between them. The CDR3 DNA sequence: TGTGCCATCAGTGACTTAATTGGGGACAATGAAAAACTGTTTTTT. Its protein is CAISDLIGDNEKLFF.

The CDR3 DNA follows: TGTGCCAGCAGTGCTGGAGGGGGACCCTACGAGCAGTACTTC. This gives the protein CASSAGGGPYEQYF. This chain links TRBV2 with TRBJ2-7; D tentatively reads TRBD1 or TRBD2 (6 bases each). CDR1 SNHLY and CDR2 FYNNEI come from the germline V gene. V lost 4 bases, J lost 2 bases, and 12 bases lay in between. CDR3 length: 14 amino acids.

The gene calls are TRBV9 and TRBJ2-1; 10 bases are shared with TRBD2. V was clipped by 0 bases and J by 8 bases; unmatched bases: 11. The CDR3 is 17 residues long. Germline V CDR1 and CDR2: SGDLS, YYNGEE. CDR3 nucleotide sequence: TGTGCCAGCAGCGTAGATTCGCCTAGCGGGAGCTTCGATGAGCAGTTCTTC. This codes for CASSVDSPSGSFDEQFF.

This chain joins TRBV11-2 and TRBJ2-3; weak D call: TRBD2 (6 bases). This CDR3 spans 15 amino acids. V dropped 5 bases and J dropped 4 bases, with 16 bases sitting between them. The germline CDR1 and CDR2 sequences are SGHAT and FQNNGV. The CDR3 reads CASSATSLGADTQYF. CDR3 DNA sequence: TGTGCCAGCAGCGCCACTAGCCTGGGGGCAGATACGCAGTATTTT.

The gene calls are TRBV15 and TRBJ1-3; D is possibly TRBD1 (5 bases). Germline CDR1 is LNHNV and CDR2 is YYDKDF (reference sequence). CDR3 size: 17 residues. V was trimmed by 1 base and J by 0 bases, leaving 13 bases between them. Written as DNA, the CDR3 is TGTGCCACCAGCAGAGTTGCAGGGAGCCTCTCTGGAAACACCATATATTTT. It translates to CATSRVAGSLSGNTIYF.

The chain links TRBV9 to TRBJ2-7, with D hard to call. Germline-derived CDR1 and CDR2 are SGDLS and YYNGEE. CDR3 length: 13 residues. Deletions cut 3 bases from V and 1 base from J, with 8 bases between. CDR3 bases: TGTGCCAGCAGCGCCAAGGAATCCTACGAGCAGTACTTC. Protein product: CASSAKESYEQYF.

V gene TRBV27 combines with J gene TRBJ1-2; D unclear. CDR3 length: 17 residues. Looked up from germline, CDR1 is MNHEY and CDR2 is SMNVEV (reference sequence). V gave up 0 bases and J gave up 1 base, with 15 bases separating them. CDR3 bases: TGTGCCAGCAGTTTATCGTCTTCCACTATAATTAACTATGGCTACACCTTC. Its protein is CASSLSSSTIINYGYTF.

The V call is TRBV29-1, the J call TRBJ2-2, with a tentative D call TRBD2 (6 bases). Germline V gene data show CDR1 as SQVTM and CDR2 as ANQGSEA. This CDR3 region has 13 residues. V was trimmed by 4 bases and J by 4 bases, leaving 10 bases between them. In DNA form, the CDR3 reads TGCAGCGTTGTTGCGGGGACCACCGGGGAGCTGTTTTTT. It codes for CSVVAGTTGELFF.

The chain has TRBV9 and TRBJ2-3, with D possibly being TRBD1 (5 bases). The CDR3 loop spans 14 amino acids. Deletions cut 0 bases from V and 4 bases from J, with 9 bases between. Germline assignment: CDR1 SGDLS and CDR2 YYNGEE. This CDR3 reads CASSVGGGADTQYF. In nucleotides, the CDR3 is TGTGCCAGCAGCGTAGGGGGCGGAGCAGATACGCAGTATTTT.

This clone was detected once. The chain recombines TRBV2 with TRBJ1-2, with TRBD1 as a possible D gene (6 bases). Trimming removed 5 bases from V and 0 bases from J, with 28 bases in between. Germline CDR1 and CDR2: SNHLY and FYNNEI. The CDR3 totals 20 residues. CDR3 loop: CASSPRPYEETGASNYGYTF. As DNA, the CDR3 is TGTGCCAGCAGTCCCCGCCCATATGAAGAGACAGGAGCTTCTAACTATGGCTACACCTTC.

This clone was seen more than once but under ten times. The rearrangement links TRBV7-9 to TRBJ2-7; D gene ambiguous. V was pared by 5 bases and J by 1 base, with 15 bases between. Germline V gene data show CDR1 as SEHNR and CDR2 as FQNEAQ (reference sequence). This CDR3 contains 15 residues. This CDR3 is CASSLPQDASYEQYF. CDR3 DNA: TGTGCCAGCAGCCTACCCCAAGATGCTTCCTACGAGCAGTACTTC.

Judged by abundance, this clone is medium-sized. The rearrangement uses TRBV29-1 and TRBJ1-1, with D hard to call. The V end lost 7 bases, the J end lost 0 bases, and 12 bases lay between the germline ends. CDR1 and CDR2 (germline): SQVTM, ANQGSEA. The CDR3 spans 13 residues. CDR3 nucleotides: TGCAGCGCCGAAGGCAGTGTGAACACTGAAGCTTTCTTT. It codes for CSAEGSVNTEAFF.

The chain joins TRBV9 to TRBJ2-7, with D perhaps TRBD2 (6 bases). The length of the CDR3 is 16 residues. V was shortened by 3 bases and J by 1 base, with 17 bases between the two germline ends. From germline, CDR1 is SGDLS and CDR2 YYNGEE. The CDR3 reads CASSGRQSGGSYEQYF. DNA of the CDR3: TGTGCCAGCAGCGGCAGGCAAAGCGGAGGGTCCTACGAGCAGTACTTC. Based on the CDR3 plus reference TRBV9 and TRBJ2-7, the full variable domain is DSGVTQTPKHLITATGQRVTLRCSPRSGDLSVYWYQQSLDQGLQFLIQYYNGEERAKGNILERFSAQQFPDLHSELNLSSLELGDSALYFCASSGRQSGGSYEQYFGPGTRLTVT.

This rearrangement joins TRBV4-1 to TRBJ2-7, with D possibly being TRBD1 or TRBD2 (5 bases each). V was trimmed by 4 bases and J by 2 bases, leaving 12 bases between them. This CDR3 comprises 14 residues. Germline V lookup: CDR1 MGHRA, CDR2 YSYEKL. CDR3 in amino acids: CASSPHVGAYEQYF. The CDR3 DNA reads as TGCGCCAGCAGCCCTCACGTGGGGGCCTACGAGCAGTACTTC.

This sequence joins TRBV7-8 and TRBJ1-6; D is unresolved. V dropped 7 bases and J dropped 0 bases, with 10 bases sitting between them. Germline loops: CDR1 SGHVS, CDR2 FQNEAQ. The CDR3 has 15 residues. The CDR3 loop reads CASIEGSSYNSPLHF. CDR3 sequence (DNA): TGTGCCAGCATAGAAGGGAGCTCCTATAATTCACCCCTCCACTTT.